Sequencing of this T cell receptor (beta chain) was carried out in a study of pediatric ulcerative colitis. Study results and limitations: A couple of rectal clonotypes were found only in ulcerative colitis patients, all of them. Repertoires came from total lymphocyte DNA, so rare subsets like regulatory T cells may be missed. Blood-rectal clonal overlap within each person was significantly higher in ulcerative colitis patients than controls.

This CDR3 comprises 15 residues. Trimming took off 3 bases at V and 5 bases at J, with 13 bases between the two ends. Per the germline V gene, CDR1 is KGHSH and CDR2 is LQKENI. As to this clone: Its antigen is not known.

At colonoscopy, a blood sample was also collected. Produced via immunoSEQ multiplex PCR; TCRdb's table is partial and in-frame only. Of around 61,000 clones in the sample, 80% to 90% were seen once. The sequenced sample consisted of blood. The chain joins TRBV18 to TRBJ2-2; D is ambiguous. The TCR originated in a boy under 18 with severe ulcerative colitis. The CDR3 loop is CASSPEGMRTGELFF. CDR3 nucleotides: TGTGCCAGCTCACCGGAAGGGATGAGGACCGGGGAGCTGTTTTTT. Based on the CDR3 plus reference TRBV18 and TRBJ2-2, the full variable domain is NAGVMQNPRHLVRRRGQEARLRCSPMKGHSHVYWYRQLPEEGLKFMVYLQKENIIDESGMPKERFSAEFPKEGPSILRIQQVVRGDSAAYFCASSPEGMRTGELFFGEGSRLTVL.